This T cell receptor (beta chain) appears in the sequencing data of a study of shared clonotypes between healthy human individuals. CD45RO-negative, CCR7-selected cells formed the naive CD8 fraction, which excluded terminally differentiated effector memory CD45RA+ cells. Study conclusions and caveats: Naive CD4 clonotypes overlapped across a few donors at roughly 5.1%.

CDR1 and CDR2 from the germline V gene are MGHRA and YSYEKL. V gave up 0 bases and J gave up 5 bases; unmatched junction bases: 4. The CDR3 sequence is 16 residues long. The DNA input per sorted-subset replicate PCR was approximately 210 ng, corresponding to tens of thousands of T cell genomes. Sequencing used immunoSEQ multiplex PCR; TCRdb keeps in-frame clones, though not all of them. The sample includes 1.5 million to 2.5 million clones, over 85% of them seen just once. Concerning this clone itself: Its antigen is undetermined.

The receptor comes from a man aged 18 to 29 in good health. The sequenced material came from naive CD8+ T cells sorted from blood. This chain links TRBV4-1 with TRBJ2-1; 10 positions agree with TRBD2. The CDR3 region has the DNA TGCGCCAGCAGCCAAGATCTAGCGGGGGCTAACAATGAGCAGTTCTTC. Translation: CASSQDLAGANNEQFF.